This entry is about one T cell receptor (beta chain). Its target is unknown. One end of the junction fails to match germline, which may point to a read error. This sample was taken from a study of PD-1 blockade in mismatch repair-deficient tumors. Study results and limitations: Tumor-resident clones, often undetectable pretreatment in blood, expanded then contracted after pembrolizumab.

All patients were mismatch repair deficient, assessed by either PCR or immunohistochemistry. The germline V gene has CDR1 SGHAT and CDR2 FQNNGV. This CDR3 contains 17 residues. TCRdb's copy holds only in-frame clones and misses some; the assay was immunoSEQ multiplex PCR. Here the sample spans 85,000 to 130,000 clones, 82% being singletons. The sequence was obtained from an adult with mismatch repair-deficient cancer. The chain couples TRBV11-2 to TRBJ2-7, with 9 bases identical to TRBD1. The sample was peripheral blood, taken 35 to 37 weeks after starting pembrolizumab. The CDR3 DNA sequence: TGTGCCAGCAGTTTAGAATCCTCGGACAGGGGATACTACGAGCAGTACTTC. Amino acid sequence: CASSLESSDRGYYEQYF.